This TCR beta chain appears in the sequencing data of a study of T cell responses to AZD1222 COVID-19 vaccine. The CDR3 length is 14 residues. Measured with immunoSEQ multiplex PCR; TCRdb has only the in-frame clones, and not every one. Counted here are 80,000 or so clones, approximately 90% occurring once; the ten biggest clones make up 3.3%. Sequenced material: peripheral blood, taken 28 days after the second AZD1222 dose. The chain recombines TRBV21-1 with TRBJ2-7. TRBV21-1 represents a pseudogene. This clonotype was sampled from an adult who received the AZD1222 COVID-19 vaccine. CDR3 coding DNA: TGTGCCAGCAGCAAAGAAGGGGGGACGTACGAGCAGTACTTC. This translates into CASSKEGGTYEQYF.